This T cell receptor (beta chain) derives from a study of cytomegalovirus exposure and HLA in healthy donors. General study points: An observed cluster of highly shared sequence variants was recorded as a likely sequencing artifact. Reports credit the classifier with highly specific, highly sensitive diagnosis of cytomegalovirus status. In a later analysis, TCR beta V- and J-gene trimming showed a link to a missense DCLRE1C variant.

The PCR ran on 60 Vbeta and 13 Jbeta primers. Libraries were prepared by immunoSEQ multiplex PCR; TCRdb keeps only in-frame clonotypes and omits some of them. Counted here are fewer than 200,000 clones, approximately 81% occurring once; the ten biggest clones make up approximately 7%. On this clone: The antigen remains unidentified.

The source of this sequence is a woman aged 25-40 years in good health and CMV-seropositive. Sample: PBMCs.

The CDR3 here is CASSAGVGAYEQYF. Here the CDR3 DNA reads TGCGCCAGCAGTGCGGGGGTCGGCGCCTACGAGCAGTACTTC. The chain joins TRBV4-3 to TRBJ2-7, with 7 bases aligning to TRBD2. The V gene end was trimmed by 6 bases and the J gene end by 2 bases; junction bases not matched to a gene: 7. Germline values: CDR1 LGHNA, CDR2 YSLEER. The CDR3 totals 14 residues.